One and the same sample provided the 21 T cell receptor beta chains below, sequenced in a study of type 1 and type 2 diabetes patients. Genomic DNA was the PCR template. The TCR beta CDR3 region was amplified using 30 forward and 13 reverse primers. TCRdb called the multiplex PCR reads again in MiXCR, with one record for every CDR3 protein. The sample carries fewer than 300,000 distinct CDR3 sequences, around 47% recorded once. Input material: peripheral blood mononuclear cells (PBMCs). These TCRs come from a man aged 18 to 29 with type 2 diabetes.

This clonotype was found once. The chain is built from TRBV18 and TRBJ2-5; D is uncertain. In germline, CDR1 is KGHSH, CDR2 LQKENI. Trimming shortened V by 4 bases and J by 1 base, and 7 bases separated the two germline ends. CDR3 length equals 13 residues. CDR3 region: CASSQAIQETQYF. The CDR3 bases are TGTGCCAGCTCACAGGCAATCCAAGAGACCCAGTACTTC.

This clonotype was counted a few times. The junction departs from germline at one end; a sequencing error may be responsible. The CDR3 reads CASSITPGGEELFF. The CDR3 bases are TGTGCCAGTAGTATAACTCCCGGTGGTGAAGAACTGTTTTTT. This chain links TRBV19 with TRBJ1-4, with unresolved D. This CDR3 comprises 14 residues. The V gene's germline CDR1 is LNHDA and CDR2 SQIVND (reference sequence).

The V gene is TRBV28, the J gene TRBJ1-6, with 7 bases lining up with TRBD1. The CDR3 has 14 amino acids. Unmatched junction bases numbered 5, after V lost 2 bases and J lost 10 bases. Germline-derived CDR1 and CDR2 are MDHEN and SYDVKM. This CDR3 is CASSLGDSTSPLHF. CDR3 coding DNA: TGTGCCAGCAGTTTAGGGGACAGTACATCACCCCTCCACTTT.

The chain recombines TRBV6-6 with TRBJ1-1, with a possible D match to TRBD1 (6 bases). This CDR3 spans 13 amino acids. CDR1 and CDR2 (germline): MNHNY, SVGAGI (reference sequence). The V gene lost 2 bases and the J gene lost 5 bases, with 9 bases spanning the gap. The CDR3 reads CASSYAGATEAFF. DNA of the CDR3: TGTGCCAGCAGTTACGCAGGGGCGACTGAAGCTTTCTTT.

The chain links TRBV2 to TRBJ2-5, with 10 bases aligning to TRBD1. Losses at the gene ends were 5 bases for V and 5 bases for J; bases not matched to a gene: 8. This CDR3 spans 15 amino acids. From germline, CDR1 is SNHLY and CDR2 FYNNEI. Here the CDR3 reads CASSLPGQGRETQYF. CDR3 bases: TGTGCCAGCAGTCTGCCGGGACAGGGGAGGGAGACCCAGTACTTC.

This clonotype was detected only a few times. The rearrangement links TRBV7-2 to TRBJ1-1; D ambiguous. The germline V and J ends were trimmed by 4 bases and 8 bases, with 14 bases remaining between them. This CDR3 is built from 13 residues. Per the germline V gene, CDR1 is SGHTA and CDR2 is FQGNSA. The CDR3 bases are TGTGCCAGCAGCTCTATGGGCAGGCAAGAAGCTTTCTTT. This codes for CASSSMGRQEAFF.

The chain carries TRBV12-3 or TRBV12-4 and TRBJ1-1; D is unresolved. This CDR3 spans 12 amino acids. Trimming cost V 7 bases and J 1 base, with 7 bases left between them. Here the CDR3 DNA reads TGTGCCAGCACAGGCGGGAACACTGAAGCTTTCTTT. Protein: CASTGGNTEAFF.

The rearrangement links TRBV2 to TRBJ2-2, with 10 bases that match TRBD1. The ends lost 3 bases at V and 7 bases at J; junction bases unmatched: 11. Germline CDR1 SNHLY, CDR2 FYNNEI. This CDR3 spans 17 amino acids. CDR3 sequence (DNA): TGTGCCAGCAGTGATGCGCCGACAGGGGGCTGGGACGGGGAGCTGTTTTTT. It is translated as CASSDAPTGGWDGELFF.

V usage is TRBV15 and J usage is TRBJ2-1; D unresolved. V dropped 0 bases and J dropped 5 bases, with 8 bases sitting between them. Germline lookup yields CDR1 LNHNV and CDR2 YYDKDF (reference sequence). This CDR3 has 14 amino acids. This chain's CDR3 is CATSRDTTNNEQFF. The CDR3 DNA is TGTGCCACCAGCAGAGATACGACGAACAATGAGCAGTTCTTC.

The sample holds a few counts of this clonotype. This chain connects TRBV10-3 to TRBJ1-5; the D gene is possibly TRBD1 (5 bases). The ends were cut back, 9 bases at V and 7 bases at J, with 16 bases in the middle. Germline lookup yields CDR1 ENHRY and CDR2 SYGVKD. The CDR3 totals 13 residues. CDR3 DNA: TGTGCCATGGGGACGGACCCAGGGCAGCCCCAGCATTTT. As protein: CAMGTDPGQPQHF.

The V and J genes are TRBV7-2 and TRBJ1-2; D remains ambiguous. Trimming shortened V by 8 bases and J by 7 bases, and 17 bases separated the two germline ends. Germline V CDR1 and CDR2: SGHTA, FQGNSA. CDR3 size: 13 residues. The CDR3, as DNA: TGTGCCAGCCGTTGGGCCAACCCGCCTGGCTACACCTTC. The encoded protein is CASRWANPPGYTF.

This clonotype was seen many times. This chain uses TRBV30 with TRBJ1-1; 7 nucleotides agree with TRBD1. Trimming took 2 bases from V and 4 from J; bases not matched to a gene: 1. The CDR3 consists of 12 residues. Germline V lookup: CDR1 GTSNPN, CDR2 SVGIG (reference sequence). This chain's CDR3 is CAWSSGGTEAFF. CDR3 sequence (DNA): TGTGCCTGGAGTTCAGGGGGCACTGAAGCTTTCTTT.

The J gene is TRBJ1-4, the V gene TRBV27; the D gene is possibly TRBD1 (6 bases). Germline V gene lookup returns CDR1 MNHEY and CDR2 SMNVEV (reference sequence). CDR3 length: 14 residues. Trimming cost V 9 bases and J 8 bases, with 19 bases left between them. The CDR3 sequence: CASSIRTVAEKLFF. The CDR3 DNA sequence: TGTGCCAGTAGTATAAGGACAGTCGCAGAAAAACTGTTTTTT. Full variable domain (missing parts from reference TRBV27 and TRBJ1-4): EAQVTQNPRYLITVTGKKLTVTCSQNMNHEYMSWYRQDPGLGLRQIYYSMNVEVTDKGDVPEGYKVSRKEKRNFPLILESPSPNQTSLYFCASSIRTVAEKLFFGSGTQLSVL.

This chain uses TRBV10-1 with TRBJ2-1, with D tentatively TRBD1 (5 bases). With 7 bases removed from V and 6 bases from J, the gap between germline ends came to 13 bases. The length of the CDR3 is 13 residues. Germline loops: CDR1 WNHNN, CDR2 SYGVQD (reference sequence). The CDR3 here is CASKNPDTNEQFF. CDR3 sequence (DNA): TGCGCCAGCAAGAATCCGGACACCAATGAGCAGTTCTTC.

The chain recombines TRBV6-5 with TRBJ1-1; D is uncertain. Germline V gene lookup returns CDR1 MNHEY and CDR2 SVGAGI. V was shortened by 6 bases and J by 3 bases, with 11 bases between the two germline ends. This CDR3 contains 13 residues. CDR3 coding DNA: TGTGCCAGCAGCCGATACACCGACACTGAAGCTTTCTTT. This translates into CASSRYTDTEAFF.

This rearrangement joins TRBV6-5 to TRBJ2-7; D possibly corresponds to TRBD1 (5 bases). The CDR3 has 13 amino acids. Germline CDR1 MNHEY, CDR2 SVGAGI. V lost 2 bases to trimming and J lost 2 bases, with 7 bases between them. CDR3 DNA sequence: TGTGCCAGCAGTTACCAGGGTCCCTACGAGCAGTACTTC. This codes for CASSYQGPYEQYF.

The chain uses TRBV2 and TRBJ1-5; D is perhaps TRBD1 (5 bases). V was pared by 7 bases and J by 7 bases, with 17 bases between. CDR3 length: 14 amino acids. CDR1 is SNHLY and CDR2 is FYNNEI in the germline V gene. The CDR3 DNA reads TGTGCCAGCATCGGTAGAGGGGCAGGACAGCCCCAGCATTTT. This codes for CASIGRGAGQPQHF.

The chain couples TRBV10-1 to TRBJ2-6; perhaps TRBD2 as D (5 bases). CDR1 and CDR2 from the germline V gene are WNHNN and SYGVQD (reference sequence). This CDR3 has 16 residues. Trimming removed 6 bases at V and 0 bases at J, with 12 bases between. CDR3 in DNA: TGCGCCAGCAGCTTGGTAGGGAGCTCTGGGGCCAACGTCCTGACTTTC. Translation: CASSLVGSSGANVLTF.

The sample holds many counts of this clonotype. The chain uses TRBV30 and TRBJ2-7; unclear D gene. This CDR3 spans 14 amino acids. The germline V and J ends were trimmed by 2 bases and 2 bases, with 13 bases remaining between them. Germline-derived CDR1 and CDR2 are GTSNPN and SVGIG (reference sequence). CDR3 in DNA: TGTGCCTGGAGTAAGGGTGGGATCACCTACGAGCAGTACTTC. Translated: CAWSKGGITYEQYF. The full variable domain, completed using reference TRBV30 and TRBJ2-7, is SQTIHQWPATLVQPVGSPLSLECTVEGTSNPNLYWYRQAAGRGLQLLFYSVGIGQISSEVPQNLSASRPQDRQFILSSKKLLLSDSGFYLCAWSKGGITYEQYFGPGTRLTVT.

The chain links TRBV4-2 to TRBJ1-5; 8 bases match TRBD1. V lost 4 bases to trimming and J lost 10 bases; unmatched junction nucleotides: 6. Looked up from germline, CDR1 is LGHNA and CDR2 is YNFKEQ. This CDR3 contains 13 residues. The CDR3 DNA is TGTGCCAGCAGCCCGTGGACAGGGTTACCCCAGCATTTT. Protein: CASSPWTGLPQHF.

This clonotype was detected many times. V is TRBV29-1 and J is TRBJ2-2, with D uncertain. Trimming shortened V by 5 bases and J by 1 base, and 8 bases separated the two germline ends. The germline gives CDR1 SQVTM, CDR2 ANQGSEA. The CDR3 has 13 residues. This CDR3 reads CSVRPKNTGELFF. The CDR3 nucleotides read TGCAGCGTTAGGCCCAAGAACACCGGGGAGCTGTTTTTT.